This entry describes one TCR beta chain. The antigen is undetermined. TCRdb ran MiXCR on the reads and lists one entry per CDR3 protein. The table records about 55,000 distinct CDR3 sequences, around 20% of them present only once. CDR1 is MNHEY and CDR2 is SVGEGT in the germline V gene. CDR3 length: 16 amino acids. V was clipped by 5 bases and J by 5 bases; unmatched bases: 12. The sample originates from a study of T cell repertoires in cytomegalovirus infection. Study-level information: Public TCR beta signatures provided an indication of both CMV infection and a matching HLA type.

The sequencing here drew on CD8+ T cells from cultured PBMCs, taken from culture after CMV antigen stimulation. The TCR comes from a human donor in good health (CMV status not recorded). Some clones in this sample may be carry-over from other donors' samples. The chain couples TRBV6-2 or TRBV6-3 to TRBJ2-3; 8 bases align to TRBD2. In DNA, the CDR3 is TGTGCCAGCAGTCCTCTGATCACTAGCGGAATAGATACGCAGTATTTT. Translated, it gives CASSPLITSGIDTQYF.